This entry lists 24 T cell receptor beta chains sequenced from one sample in a study of shared clonotypes between healthy human individuals. Profiled with immunoSEQ multiplex PCR; TCRdb holds only in-frame clones, not every one. The sample lists some 1,100,000 clones, around three quarters occurring once. The sample consisted of memory CD4+ T cells from PBMCs. The subset denotes: CD45RA-negative fraction. These receptors originate from a young man in good health. Some clones in this sample may be carry-over from other donors' samples.

Turning to this clone: Additional DNA sequences in this sample encode the identical CDR3. V usage is TRBV7-3 and J usage is TRBJ2-1; no clear D gene. The CDR3 runs to 13 residues. Per the germline V gene, CDR1 is SGHTA and CDR2 is FQGTGA. V was trimmed by 5 bases and J by 4 bases, leaving 9 bases between them. CDR3 DNA sequence: TGTGCCAGCAGCCTGGGCCGATACAATGAGCAGTTCTTC. Amino acids: CASSLGRYNEQFF.

This clone was recorded at least ten times. The chain has TRBV28 and TRBJ1-2; no firm D call. The V gene's germline CDR1 is MDHEN and CDR2 SYDVKM. There are 13 residues in the CDR3. Trimming took off 6 bases at V and 0 bases at J, with 8 bases between the two ends. CDR3 nucleotides: TGTGCCAGCAGACCGACTTCTAACTATGGCTACACCTTC. It codes for CASRPTSNYGYTF.

This clone came up a few times. CDR3 amino acids: CASSKNTGTTEAFF. As DNA, the CDR3 is TGCGCCAGCAGCAAGAACACAGGGACCACTGAAGCTTTCTTT. V gene TRBV5-1 combines with J gene TRBJ1-1; possible D gene TRBD1, 6 bases. V was shortened by 4 bases and J by 4 bases, with 14 bases between the two germline ends. CDR1 and CDR2 from the germline V gene are SGHRS and YFSETQ. The CDR3 spans 14 residues.

A note on this clone: Other DNA sequences within the sample encode an identical CDR3. The rearrangement uses TRBV5-1 and TRBJ2-5; 7 positions agree with TRBD1. Germline V gives CDR1 SGHRS, CDR2 YFSETQ. Trimming at V came to 4 bases and at J to 1 base, leaving 4 bases not matched to a gene. The CDR3 contains 14 residues. This chain's CDR3 is CASSTGTVQETQYF. CDR3 coding DNA: TGCGCCAGCAGCACCGGGACAGTCCAAGAGACCCAGTACTTC.

The chain is built from TRBV15 and TRBJ2-7, with a weak D call TRBD2 (6 bases). Germline V gene sequence: CDR1 LNHNV, CDR2 YYDKDF (reference sequence). The CDR3 is 15 residues long. Trimming removed 1 base from V and 3 bases from J, with 13 bases in between. DNA for the CDR3: TGTGCCACCAGCAGAGTTGGTAGCGGACGCTACGAGCAGTACTTC. As protein: CATSRVGSGRYEQYF.

The chain combines TRBV6-1 with TRBJ2-7, with a weak D call TRBD1 (5 bases). The V gene's germline CDR1 is MNHNS and CDR2 SASEGT. The CDR3 runs 12 residues. Deletions cut 9 bases from V and 5 bases from J, with 14 bases between. The CDR3: CASQQSRDEQYF. The DNA for the CDR3 is TGTGCCAGTCAGCAGTCCAGGGACGAGCAGTACTTC.

V is TRBV19 and J is TRBJ1-5; 7 bases line up with TRBD1. The germline V gene has CDR1 LNHDA and CDR2 SQIVND (reference sequence). The ends lost 6 bases at V and 2 bases at J; junction bases unmatched: 4. The length of the CDR3 is 14 residues. This chain's CDR3 is CASRPGQGNQPQHF. The CDR3 nucleotides read TGTGCCAGTAGACCCGGACAGGGCAATCAGCCCCAGCATTTT.

This clone was observed many times. This chain connects TRBV5-1 to TRBJ2-1; TRBD2 aligns across 12 bases. The CDR3 runs to 16 residues. V lost 4 bases and J lost 7; bases outside the gene matches: 9. Germline V CDR1 and CDR2: SGHRS, YFSETQ. The CDR3 is CASSPFLAGGDNEQFF. CDR3 DNA: TGCGCCAGCAGCCCCTTCCTAGCGGGAGGGGATAATGAGCAGTTCTTC. The entire variable domain, with the rest obtained from reference TRBV5-1 and TRBJ2-1, is as follows: KAGVTQTPRYLIKTRGQQVTLSCSPISGHRSVSWYQQTPGQGLQFLFEYFSETQRNKGNFPGRFSGRQFSNSRSEMNVSTLELGDSALYLCASSPFLAGGDNEQFFGPGTRLTVL.

The J gene is TRBJ2-5, the V gene TRBV5-1; D might be TRBD2 (6 bases). Between the trimmed V and J ends, which lost 4 bases and 1 base, there was a span of 14 bases. Germline V gene lookup returns CDR1 SGHRS and CDR2 YFSETQ. This CDR3 comprises 15 residues. The CDR3 reads CASSPLAATQETQYF. In DNA, the CDR3 is TGCGCCAGCAGCCCATTAGCGGCCACCCAAGAGACCCAGTACTTC.

The V and J genes are TRBV18 and TRBJ2-1; the D gene is possibly TRBD2 (6 bases). CDR1 KGHSH and CDR2 LQKENI come from the germline V gene. This CDR3 contains 14 residues. Trimming removed 3 bases at V and 8 bases at J, with 14 bases between. The CDR3 reads CASSPQLASDEQFF. The CDR3 region has the DNA TGTGCCAGCTCACCGCAACTAGCAAGCGATGAGCAGTTCTTC.

The CDR3 DNA follows: TGTGCCAGCAAGCCAGCGGGAGGGAGTAATGAGCAGTTCTTC. This gives the protein CASKPAGGSNEQFF. The chain employs TRBV2 and TRBJ2-1; 10 bases match TRBD2. From germline, CDR1 is SNHLY and CDR2 FYNNEI. This CDR3 contains 14 residues. The V and J ends lost 7 bases and 7 bases, in that order; junction bases with no gene match: 7.

V usage is TRBV21-1 and J usage is TRBJ2-1. TRBV21-1 is a pseudogene segment. The length of the CDR3 is 15 residues. As DNA, the CDR3 is TGTGCCAGCAGTACGAGGGGGGCTAGGGACAATGAGCAGTTCTTC. Its protein is CASSTRGARDNEQFF.

The chain couples TRBV25-1 to TRBJ2-7; the D gene is possibly TRBD1 (6 bases). CDR1 and CDR2 (germline): MGHDK, SYGVNS. With 2 bases removed from V and 4 bases from J, the gap between germline ends came to 9 bases. The CDR3 is made up of 13 amino acids. CDR3 protein: CASSEGGKYEQYF. CDR3 in DNA: TGTGCCAGCAGTGAAGGGGGCAAGTACGAGCAGTACTTC.

This clone turned up a few times. The chain combines TRBV10-3 with TRBJ2-1; TRBD2 aligns across 14 bases. The germline CDR1 and CDR2 sequences are ENHRY and SYGVKD. J was trimmed by 9 bases and V by 6 bases; bases with no gene match: 7. The CDR3 runs 15 residues. The CDR3 loop reads CAIRPTSGRASEQFF. CDR3 sequence (DNA): TGTGCCATCAGACCGACTAGCGGGAGGGCCAGTGAGCAGTTCTTC.

The V call is TRBV19, the J call TRBJ1-1, with a weak D call TRBD1 (5 bases). The CDR3 contains 13 residues. V was pared by 5 bases and J by 4 bases, with 11 bases between. Germline-derived CDR1 and CDR2 are LNHDA and SQIVND (reference sequence). CDR3 protein: CASSVAGTTEAFF. CDR3 bases: TGTGCCAGTAGTGTGGCCGGGACCACTGAAGCTTTCTTT. The full variable domain, its missing parts supplied by reference TRBV19 and TRBJ1-1, is DGGITQSPKYLFRKEGQNVTLSCEQNLNHDAMYWYRQDPGQGLRLIYYSQIVNDFQKGDIAEGYSVSREKKESFPLTVTSAQKNPTAFYLCASSVAGTTEAFFGQGTRLTVV.

The CDR3 protein is CASSLRRMSGVNEQYF. CDR3 sequence (DNA): TGTGCCAGCAGCTTACGGCGGATGTCAGGGGTTAACGAGCAGTACTTC. The chain links TRBV7-2 to TRBJ2-7, with D perhaps matching TRBD1 (6 bases). The V end lost 2 bases, the J end lost 5 bases, and 19 bases lay between the germline ends. The CDR3 is made up of 16 amino acids. Looked up from germline, CDR1 is SGHTA and CDR2 is FQGNSA. Full variable domain (rest looked up from reference TRBV7-2 and TRBJ2-7): GAGVSQSPSNKVTEKGKDVELRCDPISGHTALYWYRQSLGQGLEFLIYFQGNSAPDKSGLPSDRFSAERTGGSVSTLTIQRTQQEDSAVYLCASSLRRMSGVNEQYFGPGTRLTVT.

This chain connects TRBV7-8 to TRBJ1-4; D remains unclear. Trimming removed 5 bases at V and 6 bases at J, with 13 bases between. Per the germline V gene, CDR1 is SGHVS and CDR2 is FQNEAQ. The CDR3 runs 14 residues. The DNA of the CDR3 is TGTGCCAGCAGCCCAAGATGGGTCGATGAAAAACTGTTTTTT. Translating it yields CASSPRWVDEKLFF.

The chain links TRBV29-1 to TRBJ2-7; D ambiguous. From germline, CDR1 is SQVTM and CDR2 ANQGSEA. The CDR3 sequence is 12 residues long. Trimming stripped 5 bases from V and 5 bases from J, with 13 bases between. The CDR3 here is CSVRPGIDEQYF. CDR3 coding DNA: TGCAGCGTTCGACCGGGCATTGACGAGCAGTACTTC.

This chain joins TRBV28 and TRBJ1-2, with TRBD1 matching 7 bases. V lost 8 bases and J lost 5; bases outside the gene matches: 11. The CDR3 sequence is 14 residues long. The germline CDR1 and CDR2 sequences are MDHEN and SYDVKM. Here the CDR3 DNA reads TGTGCCAGCCATATGAGAGACAGGGCGTATGGCTACACCTTC. It specifies CASHMRDRAYGYTF.

The J gene is TRBJ2-7, the V gene TRBV5-1; a weak D match, TRBD1 (6 bases). The germline CDR1 and CDR2 sequences are SGHRS and YFSETQ. CDR3 length: 17 amino acids. The V and J ends lost 0 bases and 6 bases respectively, with 22 bases between them. CDR3 nucleotides: TGCGCCAGCAGCTTGGTGGTGGGGGCCGGGACCCACGGCGAGCAGTACTTC. This codes for CASSLVVGAGTHGEQYF.

This clone is a singleton in its sample. The rearrangement links TRBV5-1 to TRBJ2-2; a possible D gene is TRBD2 (6 bases). Germline CDR1 SGHRS, CDR2 YFSETQ. Between the trimmed V and J ends, which lost 4 bases and 10 bases, there was a span of 20 bases. The length of the CDR3 is 15 residues. The CDR3 bases are TGCGCCAGCAGCACTGGGGGGTCTTTCCCCTCGGAGCTGTTTTTT. Protein: CASSTGGSFPSELFF.

V gene TRBV19 combines with J gene TRBJ2-7; TRBD2 agrees at 11 bases. The length of the CDR3 is 15 residues. Germline CDR1 reads LNHDA; CDR2 reads SQIVND (reference sequence). V was pared by 5 bases and J by 7 bases, with 10 bases of the junction left unmatched. CDR3: CASSSGTSGPREQYF. DNA for the CDR3: TGTGCCAGTAGTTCCGGGACTAGCGGCCCCCGTGAGCAGTACTTC.

The chain links TRBV18 to TRBJ1-1, with TRBD1 matching 11 bases. CDR3 length: 13 amino acids. V lost 6 bases, J lost 8 bases, and 5 bases stayed unmatched. Germline values: CDR1 KGHSH, CDR2 LQKENI. CDR3 in amino acids: CASSGTGGGEAFF. Here the CDR3 DNA reads TGTGCCAGCTCGGGGACAGGGGGTGGAGAAGCTTTCTTT.

Many counts were recorded for this clone. The gene calls are TRBV19 and TRBJ2-3; 7 bases map to TRBD2. With V trimmed by 5 bases and J by 4 bases, 6 bases remained unmatched. The CDR3 length is 14 residues. Germline V gene data show CDR1 as LNHDA and CDR2 as SQIVND (reference sequence). The CDR3 DNA sequence: TGTGCCAGTAGTGCTAGCGCGGGGGCAGATACGCAGTATTTT. Its translation: CASSASAGADTQYF.